The 20 T cell receptor beta chains reported below all come from one sample, sequenced in a study of T cells after posttransplantation cyclophosphamide. Treatment was busulfan-fludarabine conditioning, a marrow graft, and cyclophosphamide on days +3 and +4. The table came from immunoSEQ multiplex PCR; TCRdb's copy has only in-frame clones and leaves some out. This repertoire shows 4,000 or so clones, roughly three quarters found once; its top ten account for under 20%. The sequencing here drew on PBMCs, taken after an allogeneic stem cell transplant with post-transplant cyclophosphamide. These receptor sequences come from a female patient aged 50 to 65 who received an allogeneic stem cell transplant from a related donor, was CMV-positive, and had no GVHD. The T cells may partly be graft donor cells.

This chain links TRBV11-2 with TRBJ2-7, with 8 bases fitting TRBD2. This CDR3 has 18 residues. V lost 0 bases and J lost 0; bases outside the gene matches: 10. CDR1 and CDR2 (germline): SGHAT, FQNNGV. The CDR3 DNA reads as TGTGCCAGCAGCTTAGACAGCGGGGGCCTCATTAGCTCCTACGAGCAGTACTTC. This sequence encodes CASSLDSGGLISSYEQYF.

J is TRBJ2-1 and V is TRBV2, with 10 bases fitting TRBD2. The CDR3 is 14 amino acids. Germline V gene lookup returns CDR1 SNHLY and CDR2 FYNNEI. The trim removed 4 bases at V and 9 bases at J, leaving 6 bases unmatched. The CDR3, as DNA: TGTGCCAGCAGTGCTGGGACTAGCGTGATTGAGCAGTTCTTC. It yields the protein CASSAGTSVIEQFF.

This chain joins TRBV4-1 and TRBJ2-1; 11 nucleotides line up with TRBD1. This CDR3 comprises 17 residues. Unmatched junction bases numbered 6, after V lost 4 bases and J lost 1 base. The germline gives CDR1 MGHRA, CDR2 YSYEKL. In DNA form, the CDR3 reads TGCGCCAGCAGCCTTGGGACAGGGGGGCGTTCCTACAATGAGCAGTTCTTC. Amino acids: CASSLGTGGRSYNEQFF.

As concerns this clone: This same CDR3 is encoded by further DNA sequences in the sample. The DNA of the CDR3 is TGCGCCAGTCCCGCGGGAAAACCTTCCCCCCTCCACTTT. This gives the protein CASPAGKPSPLHF. The chain combines TRBV5-1 with TRBJ1-6; D not certain. The V gene lost 8 bases and the J gene lost 13 bases, with 19 bases spanning the gap. Germline V CDR1 and CDR2: SGHRS, YFSETQ. CDR3 length: 13 residues.

This clone is large. The chain recombines TRBV9 with TRBJ2-7; 10 nucleotides align to TRBD2. The germline CDR1 and CDR2 sequences are SGDLS and YYNGEE. The CDR3 totals 16 residues. V lost 0 bases to trimming and J lost 4 bases; unmatched junction nucleotides: 7. CDR3 DNA: TGTGCCAGCAGCGTAGGTCCGCTAGCGGGAGCTTACGAGCAGTACTTC. As protein: CASSVGPLAGAYEQYF. Full variable domain (rest looked up from reference TRBV9 and TRBJ2-7): DSGVTQTPKHLITATGQRVTLRCSPRSGDLSVYWYQQSLDQGLQFLIQYYNGEERAKGNILERFSAQQFPDLHSELNLSSLELGDSALYFCASSVGPLAGAYEQYFGPGTRLTVT.

V is TRBV4-2 and J is TRBJ2-5, with a possible D match to TRBD1 (5 bases). CDR1 and CDR2 (germline): LGHNA, YNFKEQ. The length of the CDR3 is 15 residues. V was clipped by 4 bases and J by 7 bases, with 19 bases between them. The CDR3 nucleotides read TGTGCCAGCAGCCCTGAGTCTGATGGAAGGGGGACCCAGTACTTC. Translation gives CASSPESDGRGTQYF.

The rearrangement uses TRBV13 and TRBJ2-5; weak D call: TRBD1 (7 bases). The CDR3 is 16 amino acids. V lost 5 bases, J lost 5 bases, and 21 bases lay in between. From germline, CDR1 is PRHDT and CDR2 FYEKMQ (reference sequence). CDR3: CASSPADRAGGETQYF. DNA of the CDR3: TGTGCCAGCAGCCCCGCCGACAGGGCTGGGGGGGAGACCCAGTACTTC.

The chain couples TRBV7-9 to TRBJ2-3; 9 bases are a match to TRBD1. This CDR3 has 17 amino acids. Germline V gene lookup returns CDR1 SEHNR and CDR2 FQNEAQ (reference sequence). V dropped 4 bases and J dropped 3; count of bases not matched to a gene: 11. CDR3: CASSSPQAGTGTDTQYF. CDR3 sequence (DNA): TGTGCCAGCAGCTCCCCCCAAGCCGGGACAGGGACAGATACGCAGTATTTT.

The V call is TRBV19, the J call TRBJ1-2; 11 nucleotides align to TRBD1. The CDR3 is made up of 16 amino acids. V shed 7 bases and J 4 bases; nucleotides not matched to a gene: 11. Per germline, CDR1 LNHDA and CDR2 SQIVND (reference sequence). Here the CDR3 reads CASTNGQGAPVYGYTF. As DNA, the CDR3 is TGTGCCAGTACCAATGGACAGGGGGCGCCTGTCTATGGCTACACCTTC.

CDR3 residues: CASSLRPGTNEKLFF. The CDR3 nucleotides read TGTGCCAGCAGCTTGCGGCCAGGCACTAATGAAAAACTGTTTTTT. V gene TRBV5-4 combines with J gene TRBJ1-4; D gene ambiguous. CDR3 length: 15 residues. The V gene's germline CDR1 is SGHNT and CDR2 YYREEE (reference sequence). The V and J ends lost 1 base and 2 bases respectively, with 9 bases between them.

The genes are TRBV7-8 and TRBJ1-1; no definite D call. Between the trimmed V and J ends, which lost 0 bases and 4 bases, there was a span of 6 bases. The CDR3 is 13 residues long. Per the germline V gene, CDR1 is SGHVS and CDR2 is FQNEAQ. CDR3 sequence: CASSLADFTEAFF. Written as DNA, the CDR3 is TGTGCCAGCAGCTTAGCCGACTTCACTGAAGCTTTCTTT.

With respect to this clone: The same CDR3 is also encoded by other DNA sequences in this sample. CDR3: CASSSNSGTGGTDTQYF. The CDR3 bases are TGTGCCAGCAGCTCGAATTCCGGGACAGGGGGGACAGATACGCAGTATTTT. The J gene is TRBJ2-3, the V gene TRBV7-9; 11 nucleotides match TRBD1. This CDR3 spans 17 amino acids. Germline V CDR1 and CDR2: SEHNR, FQNEAQ (reference sequence). Trimming cost V 4 bases and J 3 bases; bases outside gene matches: 9.

The gene calls are TRBV4-2 and TRBJ1-1; no firm D call. CDR1 LGHNA and CDR2 YNFKEQ come from the germline V gene. The CDR3 covers 14 residues. Trimming shortened V by 7 bases and J by 9 bases, and 21 bases separated the two germline ends. The chain's CDR3 is CASKHPTGSFQAFF. CDR3 sequence (DNA): TGTGCCAGCAAACACCCCACGGGGAGCTTCCAAGCTTTCTTT.

The chain employs TRBV5-4 and TRBJ2-1; D is ambiguous. CDR1 is SGHNT and CDR2 is YYREEE in the germline V gene (reference sequence). The CDR3 contains 14 residues. The V and J ends lost 4 bases and 3 bases respectively, with 11 bases between them. The DNA for the CDR3 is TGTGCCAGCAGCCTCAGACTGGACTACAATGAGCAGTTCTTC. Amino acid sequence: CASSLRLDYNEQFF.

The chain couples TRBV7-9 to TRBJ2-1, with D unresolved. The germline V gene encodes CDR1 SEHNR and CDR2 FQNEAQ (reference sequence). CDR3 length: 16 residues. Trimming pared 5 bases from V and 0 bases from J, leaving 14 bases between. The DNA of the CDR3 is TGTGCCAGCAGCAAGCAATCCCCGAGCTCCTACAATGAGCAGTTCTTC. Its protein product is CASSKQSPSSYNEQFF.

This chain connects TRBV27 to TRBJ1-5; possibly TRBD1 for D (5 bases). Germline loops: CDR1 MNHEY, CDR2 SMNVEV (reference sequence). Trimming cost V 2 bases and J 6 bases, with 11 bases left between them. This CDR3 region has 14 residues. CDR3 in DNA: TGTGCCAGCAGTTTAGTCAGGGCGAGTCAGCCCCAGCATTTT. Its protein product is CASSLVRASQPQHF.

This clone has just one count. The chain joins TRBV5-1 to TRBJ1-1; the D is unclear. The V end was cut by 0 bases, the J end by 0 bases, with 3 bases between. The CDR3 length is 13 residues. Per germline, CDR1 SGHRS and CDR2 YFSETQ. This chain's CDR3 is CASSLAVNTEAFF. Written as DNA, the CDR3 is TGCGCCAGCAGCTTGGCAGTGAACACTGAAGCTTTCTTT.

This chain links TRBV18 with TRBJ2-5, with 7 nucleotides matching TRBD1. Germline V CDR1 and CDR2: KGHSH, LQKENI. The ends lost 3 bases at V and 3 bases at J; junction bases unmatched: 7. The CDR3 contains 15 residues. For the CDR3, the DNA is TGTGCCAGCTCACCCGAGACAGGGAATGAAGAGACCCAGTACTTC. As protein: CASSPETGNEETQYF.

V usage is TRBV29-1 and J usage is TRBJ1-1; tentative D call: TRBD1 (5 bases). Germline assignment: CDR1 SQVTM and CDR2 ANQGSEA. This CDR3 comprises 12 residues. V gave up 1 base and J gave up 7 bases, with 10 bases separating them. As DNA, the CDR3 is TGCAGCGTTGAAGGCAGGGCAGTTGAAGCTTTCTTT. Residues: CSVEGRAVEAFF.

V usage is TRBV2 and J usage is TRBJ2-7; possibly TRBD1 for D (5 bases). Gene TRBJ2-1 matches the end of the DNA better, so the J call may be wrong. CDR1 SNHLY and CDR2 FYNNEI come from the germline V gene. This CDR3 comprises 12 residues. The CDR3 loop is CASTSLRGEQFF. Here the CDR3 DNA reads TGTGCCAGCACCAGCCTTAGGGGTGAGCAGTTCTTC.